The entry below gives a single TCR beta chain sequence along with its context. Its antigen is unknown. There are 13 residues in the CDR3. V trimming: 9 bases; J trimming: 4 bases; junction bases outside the gene matches: 8. Germline CDR1 MGHDK, CDR2 SYGVNS. Genomic DNA served as template for TCR beta VDJ and CDR3 profiling. MiXCR, run by TCRdb on the reads, gives a single entry per CDR3 protein. The sample has about 200,000 distinct CDR3 sequences; about half are singletons. The sample comes from a study of CD8+CD57+ T cells in acquired aplastic anemia. Study outcomes and limitations: Levels of CD8+ Simpson's diversity were not significantly distinct in patients versus controls.

All patients picked for sequencing had shown, by flow cytometry, an expansion of CD8+CD57+ cells. Severe acquired aplastic anemia was present in every patient. The specimen sequenced was sorted CD4+, CD8+, or CD8+CD57+ T cells (not recorded which) from PBMCs. The TCR was taken from a human donor with aplastic anemia. The genes are TRBV25-1 and TRBJ2-7; 8 nucleotides match TRBD1. CDR3 loop: CARRQGKGYEQYF. The CDR3 nucleotides read TGTGCCAGGAGACAGGGGAAAGGGTACGAGCAGTACTTC.